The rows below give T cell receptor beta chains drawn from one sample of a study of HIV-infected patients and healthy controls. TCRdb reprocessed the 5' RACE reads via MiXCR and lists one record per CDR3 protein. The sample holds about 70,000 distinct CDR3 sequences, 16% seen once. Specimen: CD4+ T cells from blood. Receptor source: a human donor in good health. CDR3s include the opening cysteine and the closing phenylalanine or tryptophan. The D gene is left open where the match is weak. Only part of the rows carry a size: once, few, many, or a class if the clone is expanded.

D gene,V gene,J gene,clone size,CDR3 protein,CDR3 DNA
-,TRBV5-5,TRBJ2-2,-,CARSLAGPNTGELFF,TGTGCCAGAAGCTTGGCGGGACCAAACACCGGGGAGCTGTTTTTT
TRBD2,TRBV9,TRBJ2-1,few,CASSASLSGGAIYNEQFF,TGTGCCAGCAGCGCATCGTTGAGCGGGGGGGCGATCTACAATGAGCAGTTCTTC
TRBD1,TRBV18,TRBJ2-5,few,CASSPRDSDQETQYF,TGTGCCAGCTCACCGAGGGACAGTGACCAAGAGACCCAGTACTTC
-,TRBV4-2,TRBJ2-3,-,CASSQDGPNTDTQYF,TGTGCCAGCAGCCAAGACGGTCCGAACACAGATACGCAGTATTTT
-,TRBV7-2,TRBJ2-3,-,CASSFRLARGAADTQYF,TGTGCCAGCAGCTTCCGACTAGCAAGGGGGGCAGCAGATACGCAGTATTTT
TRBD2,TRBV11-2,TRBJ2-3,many,CASSLVKRGTQYF,TGTGCCAGCAGCTTAGTTAAGCGGGGTACGCAGTATTTT
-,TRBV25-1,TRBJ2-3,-,CASSELRLDTQYF,TGTGCCAGCAGTGAATTACGGCTCGATACGCAGTATTTT
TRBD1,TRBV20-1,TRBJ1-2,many,CSAWDRTNYGYTF,TGCAGTGCTTGGGACAGAACTAACTATGGCTACACCTTC
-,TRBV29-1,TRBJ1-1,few,CSVAQLNTEAFF,TGCAGCGTTGCCCAGCTGAACACTGAAGCTTTCTTT
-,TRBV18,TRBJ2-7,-,CASSPPSYEQYF,TGTGCCAGCTCACCACCGAGTTACGAGCAGTACTTC
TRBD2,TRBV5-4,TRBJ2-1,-,CASSLASSGRYNEQFF,TGTGCCAGCAGCTTGGCATCCAGCGGGAGATACAATGAGCAGTTCTTC
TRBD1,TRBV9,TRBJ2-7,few,CASSVDLSGTGVGEQYF,TGTGCCAGCAGCGTAGACCTCTCCGGGACAGGGGTGGGGGAGCAGTACTTC
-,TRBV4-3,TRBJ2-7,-,CASSRGVRATYEQYF,TGCGCCAGCAGCCGGGGCGTCAGGGCTACCTACGAGCAGTACTTC
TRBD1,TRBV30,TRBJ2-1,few,CAWRGPGTGYNEQFF,TGTGCCTGGAGGGGCCCGGGGACAGGATACAATGAGCAGTTCTTC
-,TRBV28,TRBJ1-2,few,CASSLSGRAYGYTF,TGTGCCAGCAGTTTATCTGGACGAGCCTATGGCTACACCTTC
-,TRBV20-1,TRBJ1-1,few,CSATKGGGNTEAFF,TGCAGTGCCACCAAGGGGGGGGGGAACACTGAAGCTTTCTTT
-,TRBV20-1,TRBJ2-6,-,CSASPSGANVLTF,TGCAGTGCTAGCCCCTCTGGGGCCAACGTCCTGACTTTC
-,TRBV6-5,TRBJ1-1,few,CASSLRPGSRRAEAFF,TGTGCCAGCAGTCTCCGTCCGGGATCCAGGAGGGCTGAAGCTTTCTTT
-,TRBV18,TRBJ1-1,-,CASSPLLNRGLTEAFF,TGTGCCAGCTCACCACTGCTTAACCGGGGGCTCACTGAAGCTTTCTTT
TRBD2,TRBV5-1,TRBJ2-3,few,CASSLRLAGAPDTQYF,TGCGCCAGCAGCCTCCGACTAGCGGGGGCCCCTGATACGCAGTATTTT
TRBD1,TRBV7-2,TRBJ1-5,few,CASSFSGTGYQPQHF,TGTGCCAGCAGCTTCTCCGGGACAGGGTATCAGCCCCAGCATTTT
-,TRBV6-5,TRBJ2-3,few,CASADSGAPSDTQYF,TGTGCCAGCGCCGATTCGGGCGCCCCTTCCGATACGCAGTATTTT
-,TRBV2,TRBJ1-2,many,CASSGTRGHGYTF,TGTGCCAGCAGTGGAACTCGGGGGCATGGCTACACCTTC
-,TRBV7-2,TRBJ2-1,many,CASSSTVNGYNEQFF,TGTGCCAGCAGCTCGACAGTTAACGGCTACAATGAGCAGTTCTTC
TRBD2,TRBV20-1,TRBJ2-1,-,CSARDPLSGREYNEQFF,TGCAGTGCTAGAGATCCACTAAGCGGGAGGGAGTACAATGAGCAGTTCTTC
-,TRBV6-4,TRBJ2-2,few,CASKMGRVNRPPGELFF,TGTGCCAGCAAAATGGGTAGGGTGAATCGGCCCCCCGGGGAGCTGTTTTTT
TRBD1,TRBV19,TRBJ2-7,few,CASSRPGQSSYEQYF,TGTGCCAGTAGTAGGCCGGGACAGTCGTCCTACGAGCAGTACTTC
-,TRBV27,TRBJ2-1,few,CASSAIDSRHEQFF,TGTGCCAGCAGTGCTATAGATAGTAGGCATGAGCAGTTCTTC
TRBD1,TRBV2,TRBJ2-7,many,CASQLGQGTHEQYF,TGTGCCAGCCAGCTGGGACAGGGCACCCACGAGCAGTACTTC
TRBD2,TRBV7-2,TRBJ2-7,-,CASSLGTSSSYEQYF,TGTGCCAGCAGCCTCGGGACTAGCAGCTCCTACGAGCAGTACTTC
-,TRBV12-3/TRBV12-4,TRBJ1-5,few,CASSLIGHSNQPQHF,TGTGCCAGCAGTTTGATAGGGCACAGCAATCAGCCCCAGCATTTT